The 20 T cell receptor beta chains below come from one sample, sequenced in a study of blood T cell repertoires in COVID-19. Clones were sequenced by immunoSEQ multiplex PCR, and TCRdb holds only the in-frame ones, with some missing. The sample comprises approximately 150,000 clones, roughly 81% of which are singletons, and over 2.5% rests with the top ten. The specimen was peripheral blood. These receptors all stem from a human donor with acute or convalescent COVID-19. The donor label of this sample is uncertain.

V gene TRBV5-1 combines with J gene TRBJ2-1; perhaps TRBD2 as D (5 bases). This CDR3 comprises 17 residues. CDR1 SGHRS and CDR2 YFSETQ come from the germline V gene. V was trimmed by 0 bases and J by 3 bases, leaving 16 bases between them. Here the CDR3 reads CASSLVPADSRYNEQFF. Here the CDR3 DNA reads TGCGCCAGCAGCTTGGTCCCAGCGGATAGCCGCTACAATGAGCAGTTCTTC.

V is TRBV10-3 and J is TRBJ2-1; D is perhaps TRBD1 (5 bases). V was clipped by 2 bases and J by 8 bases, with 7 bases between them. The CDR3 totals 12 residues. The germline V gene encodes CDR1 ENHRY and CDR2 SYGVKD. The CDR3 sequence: CAISEKGDEQFF. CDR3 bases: TGTGCCATCAGTGAGAAAGGGGATGAGCAGTTCTTC.

The CDR3 region has the DNA TGTGCCAGCAGCTCGCGACTAGCGGGGGGAGAGACCCAGTACTTC. The encoded protein is CASSSRLAGGETQYF. The rearrangement joins TRBV11-2 to TRBJ2-5, with TRBD2 matching 13 bases. The V gene's germline CDR1 is SGHAT and CDR2 FQNNGV. CDR3 length: 15 amino acids. Trimming removed 4 bases from V and 4 bases from J; junction bases left unmatched: 3.

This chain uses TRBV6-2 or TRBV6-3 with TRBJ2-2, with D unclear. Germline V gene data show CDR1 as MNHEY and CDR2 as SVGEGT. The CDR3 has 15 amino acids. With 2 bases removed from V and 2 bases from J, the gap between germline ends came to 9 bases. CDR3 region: CASSYPTGNTGELFF. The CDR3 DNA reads TGTGCCAGCAGTTACCCGACGGGTAACACCGGGGAGCTGTTTTTT.

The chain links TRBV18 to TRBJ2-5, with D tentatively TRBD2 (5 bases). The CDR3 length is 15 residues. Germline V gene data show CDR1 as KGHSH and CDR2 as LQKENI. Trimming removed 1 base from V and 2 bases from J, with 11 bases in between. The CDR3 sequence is CASSPLSGPQETQYF. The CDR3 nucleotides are TGTGCCAGCTCACCACTCAGCGGACCACAAGAGACCCAGTACTTC. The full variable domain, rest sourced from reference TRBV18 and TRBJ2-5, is NAGVMQNPRHLVRRRGQEARLRCSPMKGHSHVYWYRQLPEEGLKFMVYLQKENIIDESGMPKERFSAEFPKEGPSILRIQQVVRGDSAAYFCASSPLSGPQETQYFGPGTRLLVL.

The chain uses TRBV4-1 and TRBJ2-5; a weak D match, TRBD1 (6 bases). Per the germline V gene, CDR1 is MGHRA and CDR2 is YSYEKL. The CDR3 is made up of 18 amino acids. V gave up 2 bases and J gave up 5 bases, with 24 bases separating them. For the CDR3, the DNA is TGCGCCAGCAGCCAACCTTTTTTAACAGGGTTTGATGGGGAGACCCAGTACTTC. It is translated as CASSQPFLTGFDGETQYF.

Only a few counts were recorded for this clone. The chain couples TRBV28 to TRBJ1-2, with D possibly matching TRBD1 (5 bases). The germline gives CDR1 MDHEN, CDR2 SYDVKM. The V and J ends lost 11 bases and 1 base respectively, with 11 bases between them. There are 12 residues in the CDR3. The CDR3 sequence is CASRGVNYGYTF. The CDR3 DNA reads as TGTGCCTCCCGGGGGGTTAACTATGGCTACACCTTC.

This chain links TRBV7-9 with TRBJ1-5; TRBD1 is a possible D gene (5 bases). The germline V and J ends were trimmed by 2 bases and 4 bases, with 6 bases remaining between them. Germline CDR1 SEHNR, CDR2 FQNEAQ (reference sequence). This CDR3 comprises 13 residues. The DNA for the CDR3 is TGTGCCAGCAGCTTACAGGGAAATCAGCCCCAGCATTTT. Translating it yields CASSLQGNQPQHF. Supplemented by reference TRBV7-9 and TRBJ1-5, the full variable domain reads DTGVSQNPRHKITKRGQNVTFRCDPISEHNRLYWYRQTLGQGPEFLTYFQNEAQLEKSRLLSDRFSAERPKGSFSTLEIQRTEQGDSAMYLCASSLQGNQPQHFGDGTRLSIL.

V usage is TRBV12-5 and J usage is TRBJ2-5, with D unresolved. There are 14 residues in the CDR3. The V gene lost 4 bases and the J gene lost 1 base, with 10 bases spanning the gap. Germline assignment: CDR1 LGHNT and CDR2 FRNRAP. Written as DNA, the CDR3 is TGTGCTAGTGGTTCGACTGAATTCCAAGAGACCCAGTACTTC. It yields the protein CASGSTEFQETQYF.

The CDR3, as DNA: TGTGCCAGCAGCCAAGATAACTCGGCAGGGTGGAAAACCGGGGAGCTGTTTTTT. Translating it yields CASSQDNSAGWKTGELFF. This sequence joins TRBV4-2 and TRBJ2-2; a possible D gene is TRBD1 (5 bases). Trimming took 0 bases from V and 5 from J, leaving 19 bases between them. From germline, CDR1 is LGHNA and CDR2 YNFKEQ. The CDR3 has 18 residues.

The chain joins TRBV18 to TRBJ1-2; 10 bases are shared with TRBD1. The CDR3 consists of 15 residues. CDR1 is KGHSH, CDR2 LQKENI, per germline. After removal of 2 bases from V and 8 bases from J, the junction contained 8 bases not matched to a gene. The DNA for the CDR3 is TGTGCCAGCTCACCATCCTCCGGGACAGGGGAGGGCTACACCTTC. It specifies CASSPSSGTGEGYTF.

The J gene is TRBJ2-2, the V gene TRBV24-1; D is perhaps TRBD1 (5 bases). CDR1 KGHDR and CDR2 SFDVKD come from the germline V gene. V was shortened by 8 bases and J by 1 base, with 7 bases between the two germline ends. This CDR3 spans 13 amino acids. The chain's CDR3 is CATKRGNTGELFF. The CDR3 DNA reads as TGTGCCACCAAAAGGGGGAACACCGGGGAGCTGTTTTTT.

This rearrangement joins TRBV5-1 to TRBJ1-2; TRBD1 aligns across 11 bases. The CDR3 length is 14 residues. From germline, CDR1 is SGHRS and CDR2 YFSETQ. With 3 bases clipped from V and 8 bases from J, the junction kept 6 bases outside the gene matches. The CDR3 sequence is CASSSGQGGEGYTF. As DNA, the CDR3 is TGCGCCAGCAGCTCGGGACAGGGGGGTGAAGGCTACACCTTC.

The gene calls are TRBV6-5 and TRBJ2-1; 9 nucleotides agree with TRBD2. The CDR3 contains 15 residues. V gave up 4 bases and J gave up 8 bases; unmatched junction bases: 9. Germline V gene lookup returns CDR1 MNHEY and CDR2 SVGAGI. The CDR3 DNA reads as TGTGCCAGCAGTTCGGGACTAGCAAGAAGGGATGAGCAGTTCTTC. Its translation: CASSSGLARRDEQFF.

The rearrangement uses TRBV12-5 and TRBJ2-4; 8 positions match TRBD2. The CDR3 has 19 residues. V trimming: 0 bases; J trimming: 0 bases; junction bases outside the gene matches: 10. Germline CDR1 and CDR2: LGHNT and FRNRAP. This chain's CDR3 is CASGLVGVAGSLAKNIQYF. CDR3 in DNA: TGTGCTAGTGGTTTGGTAGGAGTAGCGGGGTCCTTAGCCAAAAACATTCAGTACTTC. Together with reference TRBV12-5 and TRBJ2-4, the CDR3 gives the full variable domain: DARVTQTPRHKVTEMGQEVTMRCQPILGHNTVFWYRQTMMQGLELLAYFRNRAPLDDSGMPKDRFSAEMPDATLATLKIQPSEPRDSAVYFCASGLVGVAGSLAKNIQYFGAGTRLSVL.

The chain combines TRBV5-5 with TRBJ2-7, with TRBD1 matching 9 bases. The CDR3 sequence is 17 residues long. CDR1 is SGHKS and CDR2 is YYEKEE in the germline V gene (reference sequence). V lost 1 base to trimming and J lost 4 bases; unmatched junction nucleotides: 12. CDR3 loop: CASSLNRGRTDGYEQYF. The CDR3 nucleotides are TGTGCCAGCAGCTTGAACAGGGGGCGTACAGACGGGTACGAGCAGTACTTC.

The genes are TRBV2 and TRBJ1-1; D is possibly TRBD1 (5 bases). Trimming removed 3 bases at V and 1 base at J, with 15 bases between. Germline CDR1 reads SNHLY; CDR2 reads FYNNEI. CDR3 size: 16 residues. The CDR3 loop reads CASSEFLGGQNTEAFF. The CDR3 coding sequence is TGTGCCAGCAGTGAGTTTTTGGGAGGACAGAACACTGAAGCTTTCTTT.

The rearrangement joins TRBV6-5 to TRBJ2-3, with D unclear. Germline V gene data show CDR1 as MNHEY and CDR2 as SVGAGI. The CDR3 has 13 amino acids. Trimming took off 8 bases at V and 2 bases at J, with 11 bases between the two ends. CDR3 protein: CASGQIFTDTQYF. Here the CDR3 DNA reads TGTGCCAGCGGGCAGATATTCACAGATACGCAGTATTTT.

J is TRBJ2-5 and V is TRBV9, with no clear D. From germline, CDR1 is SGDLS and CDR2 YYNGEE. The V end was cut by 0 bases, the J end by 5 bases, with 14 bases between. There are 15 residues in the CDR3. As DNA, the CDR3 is TGTGCCAGCAGCGTAGGTGGAGCGTCATGGGAGACCCAGTACTTC. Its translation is CASSVGGASWETQYF.

CDR3: CAWNPGLQGTEAFF. The CDR3 DNA reads as TGTGCCTGGAACCCCGGGCTTCAGGGGACTGAAGCTTTCTTT. The chain combines TRBV30 with TRBJ1-1, with D possibly being TRBD1 (6 bases). Per germline, CDR1 GTSNPN and CDR2 SVGIG (reference sequence). The CDR3 totals 14 residues. Trimming cost V 4 bases and J 5 bases, with 17 bases left between them.